Shown below are 16 T cell receptor beta chains from a single sample sequenced in a study of long-term antiretroviral therapy in people with HIV. An immunoSEQ assay, version v3.0, was performed at survey level. Generated by immunoSEQ multiplex PCR, the TCRdb table keeps only in-frame clones and is missing some. The sample contains about 15,000 clones, 70% to 85% of which appear only once. This sample comprised unsorted PBMCs, obtained just before starting antiretroviral therapy. Source of these receptors: a man between 40 and 49 years old with HIV.

Concerning this clone: This sample also contains other DNA sequences that code for the same CDR3. CDR3 sequence (DNA): TGTGCCAGTAGTCCGGACAGGGTTGACTATGGCTACACCTTC. This sequence encodes CASSPDRVDYGYTF. V is TRBV19 and J is TRBJ1-2; 8 bases agree with TRBD1. Trimming removed 5 bases from V and 3 bases from J; junction bases left unmatched: 5. The CDR3 runs 14 residues. Germline values: CDR1 LNHDA, CDR2 SQIVND (reference sequence).

The chain combines TRBV7-5 with TRBJ1-5; the table's TRBD1 call for D was not verified on the DNA. TRBV7-5 is a pseudogene locus. This CDR3 spans 18 amino acids. CDR3 sequence (DNA): TGTGTCAGAAGCAAAGTGGGCGAAGAGACAGGGGAGAATCAGCCCCAGCATTTT. The encoded protein is CVRSKVGEETGENQPQHF.

This clone has only a few counts. The genes are TRBV14 and TRBJ1-2; TRBD1 is a possible D gene (5 bases). Germline assignment: CDR1 SGHDN and CDR2 FVKESK. The CDR3 extends over 14 amino acids. The V gene lost 1 base and the J gene lost 5 bases, with 11 bases spanning the gap. CDR3 sequence: CASSQGQGAYGYTF. As DNA, the CDR3 is TGTGCCAGCAGCCAAGGGCAGGGAGCGTATGGCTACACCTTC.

V and J are TRBV19 and TRBJ1-5; 8 positions match TRBD1. V lost 3 bases and J lost 0; bases outside the gene matches: 4. This CDR3 comprises 16 residues. The V gene's germline CDR1 is LNHDA and CDR2 SQIVND (reference sequence). For the CDR3, the DNA is TGTGCCAGTAGTATCTGGACAGGGAATAGCAATCAGCCCCAGCATTTT. This translates into CASSIWTGNSNQPQHF.

V gene TRBV5-6 combines with J gene TRBJ2-7; D unclear. This CDR3 has 13 amino acids. Germline CDR1 reads SGHDT; CDR2 reads YYEEEE. V was trimmed by 5 bases and J by 4 bases, leaving 13 bases between them. CDR3 DNA sequence: TGTGCCAGCAGTTCGGTAGTATCGTACGAGCAGTACTTC. Amino acid sequence: CASSSVVSYEQYF.

The chain carries TRBV29-1 and TRBJ1-2, with D unclear. Germline CDR1 SQVTM, CDR2 ANQGSEA. The germline V and J ends were trimmed by 4 bases and 8 bases, with 14 bases remaining between them. This CDR3 is built from 12 residues. CDR3: CSVADGPQGYTF. The DNA of the CDR3 is TGCAGCGTTGCTGACGGGCCCCAAGGCTACACCTTC.

The rearrangement links TRBV6-1 to TRBJ2-7; D is undetermined. The CDR3 runs 13 residues. Trimming took 3 bases from V and 4 from J, leaving 10 bases between them. In germline, CDR1 is MNHNS, CDR2 SASEGT. CDR3 sequence reads: CASSDPTQYEQYF. CDR3 nucleotides: TGTGCCAGCAGTGATCCAACCCAGTACGAGCAGTACTTC.

The chain employs TRBV13 and TRBJ1-2, with D tentatively TRBD1 (5 bases). V dropped 1 base and J dropped 5 bases, with 11 bases sitting between them. The CDR3 spans 14 residues. Germline CDR1 and CDR2: PRHDT and FYEKMQ (reference sequence). The CDR3 here is CASSLAGAGYGYTF. The DNA for the CDR3 is TGTGCCAGCAGCTTAGCCGGGGCAGGTTATGGCTACACCTTC. The full variable domain, in which reference TRBV13 and TRBJ1-2 provide the parts outside the CDR3, is AAGVIQSPRHLIKEKRETATLKCYPIPRHDTVYWYQQGPGQDPQFLISFYEKMQSDKGSIPDRFSAQQFSDYHSELNMSSLELGDSALYFCASSLAGAGYGYTFGSGTRLTVV.

This rearrangement joins TRBV9 to TRBJ2-7; 11 nucleotides align to TRBD1. The germline V gene has CDR1 SGDLS and CDR2 YYNGEE. This CDR3 is built from 15 residues. V lost 0 bases, J lost 4 bases, and 3 bases stayed unmatched. Written as DNA, the CDR3 is TGTGCCAGCAGCGTAGGAGGGACAGGGGGATACGAGCAGTACTTC. Its protein is CASSVGGTGGYEQYF. Full variable domain (rest looked up from reference TRBV9 and TRBJ2-7): DSGVTQTPKHLITATGQRVTLRCSPRSGDLSVYWYQQSLDQGLQFLIQYYNGEERAKGNILERFSAQQFPDLHSELNLSSLELGDSALYFCASSVGGTGGYEQYFGPGTRLTVT.

The chain carries TRBV7-8 and TRBJ2-7; maybe TRBD1 (5 bases). The V end lost 1 base, the J end lost 2 bases, and 12 bases lay between the germline ends. The length of the CDR3 is 15 residues. The germline CDR1 and CDR2 sequences are SGHVS and FQNEAQ. The CDR3 coding sequence is TGTGCCAGCAGCTTAGGGTCAACAGGCGCCTACGAGCAGTACTTC. Translating it yields CASSLGSTGAYEQYF.

This clone occurred a few times. This chain joins TRBV5-1 and TRBJ2-7, with 7 bases aligning to TRBD2. Germline loops: CDR1 SGHRS, CDR2 YFSETQ. Trimming at V came to 4 bases and at J to 2 bases, leaving 9 bases not matched to a gene. This CDR3 has 15 amino acids. CDR3 nucleotides: TGCGCCAGCAGCCGTGGGACTACGAATGCCTACGAGCAGTACTTC. This gives the protein CASSRGTTNAYEQYF.

This clone was detected once. This sequence joins TRBV7-9 and TRBJ1-1; TRBD1 might be the D (5 bases). V lost 2 bases and J 8 bases, leaving 9 bases between the germline ends. Germline CDR1 is SEHNR and CDR2 is FQNEAQ (reference sequence). The CDR3 is 12 amino acids. The CDR3 DNA is TGTGCCAGCAGCTTACTAGGGGTAGAAGCTTTCTTT. Amino acids: CASSLLGVEAFF.

The chain has TRBV6-6 and TRBJ1-1, with 7 bases fitting TRBD1. The V gene end was trimmed by 5 bases and the J gene end by 7 bases; junction bases not matched to a gene: 16. This CDR3 contains 16 residues. CDR1 and CDR2 (germline): MNHNY, SVGAGI (reference sequence). DNA for the CDR3: TGTGCCAGCAGTAAGAACCCGGGACAGCCCCTAATTGAAGCTTTCTTT. Translation gives CASSKNPGQPLIEAFF.

This chain joins TRBV10-3 and TRBJ2-1, with 9 bases lining up with TRBD2. The germline CDR1 and CDR2 sequences are ENHRY and SYGVKD. J lost 7 bases, V lost 7 bases, and 11 bases had no gene match. The CDR3 covers 15 residues. The CDR3 loop reads CAINPGALAGNEQFF. DNA for the CDR3: TGTGCCATCAATCCAGGGGCCCTAGCGGGAAATGAGCAGTTCTTC.

This clone was recorded a few times. J is TRBJ1-6 and V is TRBV18; tentatively, D is TRBD1 (6 bases). CDR3 length: 14 amino acids. Trimming shortened V by 3 bases and J by 8 bases, and 11 bases separated the two germline ends. Germline V lookup: CDR1 KGHSH, CDR2 LQKENI. In nucleotides, the CDR3 is TGTGCCAGCTCACCCGGAGGGGGGGATTCACCCCTCCACTTT. It translates to CASSPGGGDSPLHF.

The chain employs TRBV27 and TRBJ2-7; no clear D gene. Trimming left V 4 bases short and J 2 bases short, with 9 bases between. In germline, CDR1 is MNHEY, CDR2 SMNVEV (reference sequence). This CDR3 has 13 amino acids. DNA of the CDR3: TGTGCCAGCAGTTCCACAACCCCCTACGAGCAGTACTTC. This encodes CASSSTTPYEQYF.